The 32 T cell receptor beta chains in this list originate from one sample, sequenced in a study of T cell repertoires in cytomegalovirus infection (dated by TCRdb to between 2018 and 2020). These receptors lack a known antigen. For sequencing, an Illumina HiSeq 1500 was employed. The public reads were reprocessed in TCRdb via fastp at Q25 and MiXCR, keeping in-frame beta chains. Duplicate CDR3 protein sequences are folded into a single record with the most common DNA and genes. The sample table shows 650,000 to 900,000 distinct CDR3 sequences, and approximately 32% are seen once. Of the sample, approximately 13% falls within the top ten clones. The sample's treatment or condition label, decoded: in vitro stimulation with specific CMV peptide epitopes to enrich CMV-specific T cells. Sequencing used cultured CD8+ T cells from PBMCs, obtained from culture after CMV antigen stimulation. These receptors were obtained from a human donor in good health (CMV status not recorded). Some clones in this sample may be carry-over from other donors' samples.

There are a few counts of this clonotype. V and J are TRBV19 and TRBJ2-3, with 10 bases fitting TRBD1. Germline V gene lookup returns CDR1 LNHDA and CDR2 SQIVND (reference sequence). There are 13 residues in the CDR3. V dropped 10 bases and J dropped 3; count of bases not matched to a gene: 4. This CDR3 reads CATGQGVTDTQYF. For the CDR3, the DNA is TGTGCCACCGGACAGGGGGTAACAGATACGCAGTATTTT.

CDR3: CASSLHLAGGPGDEQFF. The DNA of the CDR3 is TGTGCCAGCAGCTTGCACCTAGCGGGGGGGCCAGGGGATGAGCAGTTCTTC. The chain carries TRBV5-4 and TRBJ2-1; 12 positions match TRBD2. V shed 1 base, J shed 8 bases, and the junction held 10 bases outside the gene matches. Per the germline V gene, CDR1 is SGHNT and CDR2 is YYREEE (reference sequence). There are 17 residues in the CDR3.

This clonotype was picked up a small number of times. This chain uses TRBV6-2 or TRBV6-3 with TRBJ1-1; TRBD1 might be the D (6 bases). V was pared by 1 base and J by 2 bases, with 8 bases between. Per germline, CDR1 MNHEY and CDR2 SVGEGT. CDR3 length: 14 residues. The CDR3 bases are TGTGCCAGCAGTTACTGGGACACTAACACTGAAGCTTTCTTT. As protein: CASSYWDTNTEAFF.

This rearrangement joins TRBV28 to TRBJ2-4, with 8 bases aligning to TRBD2. Germline V CDR1 and CDR2: MDHEN, SYDVKM. The CDR3 runs 15 residues. After removal of 3 bases from V and 6 bases from J, the junction contained 7 bases not matched to a gene. CDR3 bases: TGTGCCAGCAGTTTCCTCCGGGGGGGGAGAAACATTCAGTACTTC. This translates into CASSFLRGGRNIQYF.

V usage is TRBV19 and J usage is TRBJ1-4; perhaps TRBD1 as D (6 bases). CDR3 length: 15 residues. The V gene lost 7 bases and the J gene lost 6 bases, with 18 bases spanning the gap. Per germline, CDR1 LNHDA and CDR2 SQIVND (reference sequence). Here the CDR3 reads CASTLQGGRDEKLFF. The DNA for the CDR3 is TGTGCCAGTACCTTACAAGGGGGAAGGGATGAAAAACTGTTTTTT.

This clonotype showed up just once. A much more abundant neighbour one base away suggests this may be a read error. The chain couples TRBV7-2 to TRBJ2-3; D is unclear. In germline, CDR1 is SGHTA, CDR2 FQGNSA. This CDR3 has 14 amino acids. V was shortened by 0 bases and J by 1 base, with 5 bases between the two germline ends. The CDR3 nucleotides read TGTGCCAGCAGCTTAGCGTCCCGCACAGATACGCAGTATTTT. Translating it yields CASSLASRTDTQYF.

This clonotype was recorded at least ten times. This chain joins TRBV7-2 and TRBJ1-4; maybe TRBD1 (5 bases). The length of the CDR3 is 12 residues. The ends were cut back, 3 bases at V and 12 bases at J, with 11 bases in the middle. Germline V CDR1 and CDR2: SGHTA, FQGNSA. CDR3 coding DNA: TGTGCCAGCAGCTTCCCCGGGACGGAACTGTTTTTT. Translation: CASSFPGTELFF.

This chain links TRBV7-8 with TRBJ2-7, with 11 positions matching TRBD2. Germline V gene lookup returns CDR1 SGHVS and CDR2 FQNEAQ. V lost 6 bases to trimming and J lost 3 bases; unmatched junction nucleotides: 10. The CDR3 totals 16 residues. The CDR3 sequence is CASRHGRGTSGYEQYV. In DNA, the CDR3 is TGTGCCAGCAGACATGGGAGGGGGACTAGCGGCTACGAGCAGTACGTC.

This clonotype was observed many times. This chain joins TRBV7-8 and TRBJ2-3; D is perhaps TRBD2 (5 bases). The CDR3 has 15 amino acids. Trimming pared 0 bases from V and 5 bases from J, leaving 12 bases between. Germline V gene data show CDR1 as SGHVS and CDR2 as FQNEAQ. Here the CDR3 DNA reads TGTGCCAGCAGCTTAGCAGGGCGCGGAGGAGATACGCAGTATTTT. Its translation: CASSLAGRGGDTQYF.

The chain has TRBV10-3 and TRBJ2-1; 9 bases line up with TRBD2. This CDR3 spans 13 amino acids. The V gene end was trimmed by 3 bases and the J gene end by 8 bases; junction bases not matched to a gene: 2. Per the germline V gene, CDR1 is ENHRY and CDR2 is SYGVKD. CDR3 sequence: CAISEGTSYEQFF. CDR3 sequence (DNA): TGTGCCATCAGTGAAGGGACTAGCTATGAGCAGTTCTTC.

This clonotype was counted between two and nine times. This sequence joins TRBV5-4 and TRBJ2-7; weak D call: TRBD1 (5 bases). Germline lookup yields CDR1 SGHNT and CDR2 YYREEE (reference sequence). This CDR3 has 15 residues. V was trimmed by 7 bases and J by 2 bases, leaving 19 bases between them. In DNA, the CDR3 is TGTGCCAGCGGCCTCTGGATTCCCAGGGCCTACGAGCAGTACGTC. This gives the protein CASGLWIPRAYEQYV.

The J gene is TRBJ2-2, the V gene TRBV27, with D possibly called TRBD1 or TRBD2 (5 bases each). Looked up from germline, CDR1 is MNHEY and CDR2 is SMNVEV (reference sequence). Between the trimmed V and J ends, which lost 7 bases and 9 bases, there was a span of 12 bases. The CDR3 has 12 residues. Here the CDR3 reads CASISGTRELFF. The CDR3 bases are TGTGCCAGCATCTCCGGGACGCGGGAGCTGTTTTTT.

As regards this clonotype: Given a much more abundant clone one base away, this may be a read error. The rearrangement joins TRBV12-3 or TRBV12-4 to TRBJ2-6; the D is unclear. The CDR3 covers 15 residues. For the CDR3, the DNA is TGTACCAGCAGTTTAATGATCTCTGGGGCCAACGTCCTGACTTTC. Amino acids: CTSSLMISGANVLTF.

V and J are TRBV7-9 and TRBJ2-1; D ambiguous. The germline V gene has CDR1 SEHNR and CDR2 FQNEAQ (reference sequence). V lost 7 bases, J lost 7 bases, and 11 bases lay in between. The CDR3 runs 12 residues. In nucleotides, the CDR3 is TGTGCCAGCAAGGGCAGTCAGAATGAGCAGTTCTTC. This encodes CASKGSQNEQFF.

This clonotype was observed at least ten times. The chain links TRBV6-5 to TRBJ1-1, with 9 bases lining up with TRBD1. CDR1 and CDR2 (germline): MNHEY, SVGAGI. The trim removed 8 bases at V and 0 bases at J, leaving 4 bases unmatched. The CDR3 extends over 14 amino acids. The CDR3 coding sequence is TGTGCCAGCCTCGACAGGGGGTTGAACACTGAAGCTTTCTTT. It encodes CASLDRGLNTEAFF.

Only a few counts were recorded for this clonotype. The J gene is TRBJ1-5, the V gene TRBV27, with D unresolved. The V end lost 4 bases, the J end lost 3 bases, and 7 bases lay between the germline ends. The CDR3 is 13 residues long. CDR1 MNHEY and CDR2 SMNVEV come from the germline V gene (reference sequence). CDR3 in DNA: TGTGCCAGCAGTTCGACGGTCAATCAGCCCCAGCATTTT. Translation: CASSSTVNQPQHF.

This clonotype was detected ten times or more. V and J are TRBV28 and TRBJ2-2; tentatively, D is TRBD1 or TRBD2 (7 bases each). The V gene's germline CDR1 is MDHEN and CDR2 SYDVKM. Trimming left V 5 bases short and J 6 bases short, with 13 bases between. CDR3 length: 14 residues. The CDR3 nucleotides are TGTGCCAGCAGTCTCCCAGGGGGGGCCGGGGAGCTGTTTTTT. It translates to CASSLPGGAGELFF.

This chain uses TRBV6-8 with TRBJ2-1; D uncertain. V lost 2 bases and J lost 5, with 10 bases in between. This CDR3 contains 14 residues. Germline assignment: CDR1 MNHGY and CDR2 SAAAGT. CDR3: CASSYLSLNNEQFF. CDR3 coding DNA: TGTGCCAGCAGTTACCTTTCCTTAAACAATGAGCAGTTCTTC.

The chain employs TRBV20-1 and TRBJ1-3; D remains ambiguous. The length of the CDR3 is 15 residues. Germline loops: CDR1 DFQATT, CDR2 SNEGSKA (reference sequence). V dropped 0 bases and J dropped 3 bases, with 12 bases sitting between them. CDR3 DNA sequence: TGCAGTGCTAGAGATGCAAGACTTTATGGAAACACCATATATTTT. This codes for CSARDARLYGNTIYF.

This chain joins TRBV5-1 and TRBJ1-5, with 8 bases fitting TRBD1. Germline V gene data show CDR1 as SGHRS and CDR2 as YFSETQ. The V gene end was trimmed by 5 bases and the J gene end by 10 bases; junction bases not matched to a gene: 14. The CDR3 totals 15 residues. The CDR3 loop reads CASSPGTGEVAPQHF. As DNA, the CDR3 is TGCGCCAGCAGTCCCGGGACAGGCGAAGTGGCTCCCCAGCATTTT.

This clonotype has only a few counts. The V and J genes are TRBV7-6 and TRBJ1-4; no clear D gene. The CDR3 runs to 12 residues. Looked up from germline, CDR1 is SGHVS and CDR2 is FNYEAQ. Trimming stripped 9 bases from V and 7 bases from J, with 12 bases between. CDR3 nucleotides: TGTGCCAGTAACCTAGACGGTGAAAAACTGTTTTTT. Its translation: CASNLDGEKLFF.

The V call is TRBV6-2 or TRBV6-3, the J call TRBJ2-7; possible D gene TRBD2, 6 bases. From germline, CDR1 is MNHEY and CDR2 SVGEGT. V shed 5 bases and J shed 2 bases, with 16 bases lying between them. The CDR3 sequence is 15 residues long. This CDR3 is CASSPRRDSAYEQYV. The CDR3 DNA follows: TGTGCCAGCAGTCCCAGACGGGACTCAGCCTACGAGCAGTACGTC.

The chain couples TRBV29-1 to TRBJ2-3; D is uncertain. The CDR3 length is 13 residues. V lost 5 bases to trimming and J lost 2 bases, with 11 bases between them. Germline V gene sequence: CDR1 SQVTM, CDR2 ANQGSEA. CDR3 region: CSVPPVNTDTQYF. The CDR3 DNA is TGCAGCGTTCCGCCGGTGAACACAGATACGCAGTATTTT.

V usage is TRBV24-1 and J usage is TRBJ2-7, with TRBD1 matching 8 bases. Germline loops: CDR1 KGHDR, CDR2 SFDVKD. This CDR3 spans 12 amino acids. V trimming: 11 bases; J trimming: 6 bases; junction bases outside the gene matches: 8. CDR3 nucleotides: TGTGCCAGCACAAGGACAGGGAGCGAGCAGTACGTC. Protein: CASTRTGSEQYV.

On this clonotype: This clone may be a read error of a much larger clone one base away. V gene TRBV7-9 combines with J gene TRBJ2-1, with D tentatively TRBD2 (5 bases). CDR3 length: 15 amino acids. Germline V gene sequence: CDR1 SEHNR, CDR2 FQNEAQ (reference sequence). With 3 bases removed from V and 0 bases from J, the gap between germline ends came to 9 bases. The CDR3 bases are TGTGCCAGCAGCTTCGACGGGGACTCCTACAATGAGCAGTTCTTC. Protein: CASSFDGDSYNEQFF.

In its sample, this clonotype was seen once. The chain is built from TRBV10-3 and TRBJ2-7; D call uncertain. The germline V gene has CDR1 ENHRY and CDR2 SYGVKD. This CDR3 contains 16 residues. Trimming removed 1 base at V and 2 bases at J, with 15 bases between. This CDR3 reads CAISEYVKRYPYEQYV. The CDR3, as DNA: TGTGCCATCAGTGAGTATGTGAAGAGGTACCCCTACGAGCAGTACGTC.

In its sample, this clonotype was seen a few times. This sequence joins TRBV20-1 and TRBJ2-6; no definite D call. CDR3 size: 16 residues. V lost 5 bases and J 2 bases, leaving 16 bases between the germline ends. Germline loops: CDR1 DFQATT, CDR2 SNEGSKA (reference sequence). CDR3 sequence (DNA): TGCAGTGCTGCTCAACTCGTGAGCACTGGGGCCAACGTCCTGACTTTC. It encodes CSAAQLVSTGANVLTF.

This clonotype was counted only a few times. The rearrangement joins TRBV7-2 to TRBJ1-5; D gene ambiguous. V was trimmed by 1 base and J by 6 bases, leaving 10 bases between them. This CDR3 has 14 amino acids. Germline-derived CDR1 and CDR2 are SGHTA and FQGNSA. CDR3 DNA: TGTGCCAGCAGCTTAGGTTCGGGGTTTCAGCCCCAGCATTTT. This translates into CASSLGSGFQPQHF.

The rearrangement uses TRBV5-1 and TRBJ2-7, with D perhaps given as TRBD1 or TRBD2 (5 bases each). The V and J ends lost 4 bases and 2 bases respectively, with 16 bases between them. Germline lookup yields CDR1 SGHRS and CDR2 YFSETQ. This CDR3 spans 15 amino acids. CDR3 nucleotide sequence: TGCGCCAGCAGCCTGGGACGACGGGTTCCCTACGAGCAGTACTTC. Translating it yields CASSLGRRVPYEQYF. The variable domain in full, completed from reference TRBV5-1 and TRBJ2-7, reads KAGVTQTPRYLIKTRGQQVTLSCSPISGHRSVSWYQQTPGQGLQFLFEYFSETQRNKGNFPGRFSGRQFSNSRSEMNVSTLELGDSALYLCASSLGRRVPYEQYFGPGTRLTVT.

CDR3 amino acids: CASSFYGGGDNYGYTF. The CDR3 bases are TGTGCCAGCAGCTTCTATGGGGGGGGAGATAACTATGGCTACACCTTC. The V and J genes are TRBV7-3 and TRBJ1-2; D may be TRBD1 (5 bases). Per germline, CDR1 SGHTA and CDR2 FQGTGA. V was shortened by 3 bases and J by 1 base, with 15 bases between the two germline ends. The CDR3 covers 16 residues.

This clonotype has just a few counts. The V and J genes are TRBV11-2 and TRBJ2-7, with 12 positions matching TRBD2. Per the germline V gene, CDR1 is SGHAT and CDR2 is FQNNGV. The CDR3 is made up of 14 amino acids. V lost 5 bases and J lost 5; bases outside the gene matches: 4. In DNA, the CDR3 is TGTGCCAGCAGCACGAGACTAGCGGGGGACGAGCAGTACTTC. It codes for CASSTRLAGDEQYF.

The V gene is TRBV27, the J gene TRBJ2-2, with D tentatively TRBD1 (6 bases). The CDR3 sequence is 14 residues long. Germline V CDR1 and CDR2: MNHEY, SMNVEV (reference sequence). V was shortened by 1 base and J by 7 bases, with 10 bases between the two germline ends. CDR3 DNA: TGTGCCAGCAGTTTATATGGGGACAACGGGGAGCTGTTTTTT. This translates into CASSLYGDNGELFF.